Following are 2 T cell receptor beta chains from one sample sequenced in a study of regulatory T cells in long-lasting Graves disease. Stated time point: newly diagnosed GD, antithyroid drugs for less than 3 months. RNA from PBMCs was the source of the TCR library. Both iRepertoire HTBI primers and Arm-PCR of CDR3 regions were used to build the TCR beta libraries. TCRdb reprocessed the multiplex PCR reads with MiXCR, giving one entry per CDR3 protein. The table includes 300,000 to 400,000 distinct CDR3 sequences, around 17% detected once. The same sample was also studied in work on T cells in Graves' hyperthyroidism and ophthalmopathy.

The specimen was peripheral blood mononuclear cells (PBMCs), collected at new diagnosis, from a patient treated with antithyroid drugs. These receptors originate from a man in his forties or fifties with Graves disease.

In regard to this clonotype: A much larger clone is a single base away; this may be a read error. J is TRBJ2-3 and V is TRBV2, with 7 bases aligning to TRBD2. CDR3 size: 14 residues. Trimming removed 0 bases from V and 7 bases from J; junction bases left unmatched: 4. The germline V gene encodes CDR1 SNHLY and CDR2 FYNNEI. In DNA, the CDR3 is TGTGCCAGCAGTGAAGCGGGGGGGGGAAATACGCAGTATTTT. Its protein product is CASSEAGGGNTQYF.

This rearrangement joins TRBV20-1 to TRBJ2-1, with TRBD2 matching over 13 bases. This CDR3 spans 16 amino acids. Germline values: CDR1 DFQATT, CDR2 SNEGSKA (reference sequence). V shed 2 bases, J shed 8 bases, and the junction held 9 bases outside the gene matches. The CDR3 sequence: CSARQLAGGGLHEQFF. The CDR3, as DNA: TGCAGTGCTAGACAACTAGCGGGGGGGGGCCTCCATGAGCAGTTCTTC.